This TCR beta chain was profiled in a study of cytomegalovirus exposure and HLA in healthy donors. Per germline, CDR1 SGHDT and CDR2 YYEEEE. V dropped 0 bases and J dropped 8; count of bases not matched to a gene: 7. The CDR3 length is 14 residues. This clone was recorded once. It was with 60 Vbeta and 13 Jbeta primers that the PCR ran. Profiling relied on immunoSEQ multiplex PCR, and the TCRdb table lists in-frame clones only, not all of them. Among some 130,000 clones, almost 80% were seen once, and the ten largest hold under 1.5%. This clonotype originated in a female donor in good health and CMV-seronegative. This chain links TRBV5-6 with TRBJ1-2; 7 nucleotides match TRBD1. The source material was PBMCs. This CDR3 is CASSLEGGAIGYTF. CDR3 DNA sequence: TGTGCCAGCAGCTTGGAAGGGGGCGCGATCGGCTACACCTTC.